This TCR beta chain derives from a study of T cell responses to AZD1222 COVID-19 vaccine. Study results and caveats: Donors in the cohort were predominantly white British and more often female, and clonal diversity was possibly underestimated. Seropositive status at baseline applied to only 5 to 7 AZD1222 recipients.

The data were produced by immunoSEQ multiplex PCR, yet TCRdb's version contains in-frame clones alone and is incomplete. Here the sample spans some 81,000 clones, approximately 85% being singletons. This CDR3 is 13 amino acids long. Trimming cost V 5 bases and J 6 bases; bases outside gene matches: 5. From germline, CDR1 is SSHAT and CDR2 FNYEAQ (reference sequence). Second-dose groups at about 4 or about 12 weeks were pooled. In regard to this clone: What it recognizes is unknown.

This receptor was taken from an adult who received the AZD1222 COVID-19 vaccine. The chain recombines TRBV7-7 with TRBJ2-3; 7 bases are a match to TRBD1. Sequenced here: peripheral blood, sampled 28 days after the second AZD1222 dose. CDR3 sequence reads: CASSEGASDTQYF. The CDR3 region has the DNA TGTGCCAGCAGCGAGGGGGCATCGGATACGCAGTATTTT.